This TCR beta chain was retrieved from a study of vaccination and CD4 T cells after COVID-19. TCRdb analysed the PCR reads with MiXCR anew, one entry per CDR3 protein. Among tens of thousands of distinct CDR3 sequences listed, 49% were seen once. Trimming pared 7 bases from V and 6 bases from J, leaving 21 bases between. The CDR3 has 15 residues. CDR1 and CDR2 (germline): SEHNR, FQNEAQ (reference sequence). This clonotype was found a few times. As to time point: late sampling 161 to 241 days after vaccination in a few convalescent patients. The receptor comes from a human donor who had recovered from COVID-19. This sample comprised CD4+ T cells from blood, obtained about 7 months after SARS-CoV-2 vaccination. The chain combines TRBV7-9 with TRBJ1-2, with a tentative D call TRBD1 (5 bases). Written as DNA, the CDR3 is TGTGCCAGCAACAGCCTACGGGGCCCCTCTAATGGCTACACCTTC. This sequence encodes CASNSLRGPSNGYTF.